The clone carrying this TCR beta chain was detected only once. In the authors' workflow: Amplifying reference gene primers gave estimates of nucleated cell counts. Measured with immunoSEQ multiplex PCR; TCRdb has only the in-frame clones, and not every one. For V, J and clone size, that table is used; D and trimming come from the DNA. The sample contains a few hundred thousand clones, about 86% of which appear only once. The sample originates from a study of blood T cell repertoires in COVID-19. Study details: COVID-19 samples collected from the United States, Italy and Spain covered acute and convalescent phases. Nucleic acid was either cDNA or gDNA, and it came from T cells, B-cell-depleted T cells, or PBMCs.

This CDR3 is built from 14 residues. The germline V and J ends were trimmed by 2 bases and 6 bases, with 12 bases remaining between them. CDR1 is LGHDT, CDR2 YNNKEL, per germline (reference sequence). This sequence joins TRBV3-1 (or the pseudogene TRBV3-2) and TRBJ2-3, with TRBD1 as a possible D gene (6 bases). This TCR derives from a woman aged 55-70 years with acute or convalescent COVID-19. Sequencing input: peripheral blood. The CDR3 loop is CASSQKVGADTQYF. Here the CDR3 DNA reads TGTGCCAGCAGCCAAAAGGTGGGGGCGGATACGCAGTATTTT.